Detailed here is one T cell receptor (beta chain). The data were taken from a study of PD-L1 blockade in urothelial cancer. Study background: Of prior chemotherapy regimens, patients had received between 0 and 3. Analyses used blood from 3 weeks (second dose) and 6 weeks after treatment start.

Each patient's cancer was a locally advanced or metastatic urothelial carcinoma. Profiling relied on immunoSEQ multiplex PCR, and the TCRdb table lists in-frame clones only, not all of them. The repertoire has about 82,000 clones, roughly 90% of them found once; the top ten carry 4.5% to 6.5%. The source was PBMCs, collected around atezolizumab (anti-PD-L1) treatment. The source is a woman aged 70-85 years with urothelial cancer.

The CDR3 bases are TGCGCCAGCAGCCAAGGACGGGGTCCATCCTACGAGCAGTACTTC. Its translation is CASSQGRGPSYEQYF. The chain uses TRBV4-3 and TRBJ2-7, with TRBD2 as a possible D gene (5 bases). This CDR3 contains 15 residues. Germline values: CDR1 LGHNA, CDR2 YSLEER. V was shortened by 1 base and J by 1 base, with 11 bases between the two germline ends.